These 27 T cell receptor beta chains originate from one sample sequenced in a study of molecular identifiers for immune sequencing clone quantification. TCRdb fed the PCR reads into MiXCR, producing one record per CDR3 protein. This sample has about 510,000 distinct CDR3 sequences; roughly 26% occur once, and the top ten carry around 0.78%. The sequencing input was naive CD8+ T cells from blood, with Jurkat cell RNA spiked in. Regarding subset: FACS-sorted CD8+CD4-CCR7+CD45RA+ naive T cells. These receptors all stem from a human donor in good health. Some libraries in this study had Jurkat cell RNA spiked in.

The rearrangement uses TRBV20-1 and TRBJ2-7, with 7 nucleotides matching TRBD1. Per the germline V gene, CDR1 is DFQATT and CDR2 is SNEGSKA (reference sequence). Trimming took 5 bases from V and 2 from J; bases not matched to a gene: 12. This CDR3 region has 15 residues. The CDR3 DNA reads TGCAGTGCTCTCTCCGGGACAGAATACCCCTACGAGCAGTACTTC. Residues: CSALSGTEYPYEQYF.

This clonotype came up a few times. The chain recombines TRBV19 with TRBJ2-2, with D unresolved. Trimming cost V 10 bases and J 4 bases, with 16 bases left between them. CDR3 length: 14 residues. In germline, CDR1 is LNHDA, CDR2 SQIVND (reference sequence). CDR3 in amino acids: CATEPPIPTGELFF. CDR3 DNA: TGTGCCACGGAGCCCCCAATCCCCACCGGGGAGCTGTTTTTT.

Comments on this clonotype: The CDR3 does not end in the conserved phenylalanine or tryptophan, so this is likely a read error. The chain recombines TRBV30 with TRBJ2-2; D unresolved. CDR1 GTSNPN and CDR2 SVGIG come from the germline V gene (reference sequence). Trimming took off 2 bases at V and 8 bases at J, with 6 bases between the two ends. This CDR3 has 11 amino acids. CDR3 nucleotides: TGTGCCTGGAGTCCTCCGGGGGAGCTGTTTTCT. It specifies CAWSPPGELFS.

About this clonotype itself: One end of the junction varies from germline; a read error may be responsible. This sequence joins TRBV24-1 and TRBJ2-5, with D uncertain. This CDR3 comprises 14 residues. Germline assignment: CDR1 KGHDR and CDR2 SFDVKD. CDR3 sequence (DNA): TGTGCCACCAGTGTCTGGTCGTACCAAGAGCCCCAGTACTTC. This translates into CATSVWSYQEPQYF.

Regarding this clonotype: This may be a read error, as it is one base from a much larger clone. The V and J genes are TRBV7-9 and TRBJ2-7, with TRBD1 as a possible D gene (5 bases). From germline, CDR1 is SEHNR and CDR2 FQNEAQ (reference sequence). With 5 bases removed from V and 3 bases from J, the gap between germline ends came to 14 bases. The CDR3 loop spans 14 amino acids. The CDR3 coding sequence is TGTGCCAGCAGCCCTACAGGAATCTTCTACGAGCAGTACTTC. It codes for CASSPTGIFYEQYF.

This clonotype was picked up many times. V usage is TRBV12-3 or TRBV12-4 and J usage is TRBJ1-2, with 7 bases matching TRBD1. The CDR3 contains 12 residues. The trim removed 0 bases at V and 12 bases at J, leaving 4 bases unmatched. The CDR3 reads CASSLAGGIDTF. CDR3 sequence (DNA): TGTGCCAGCAGTTTAGCAGGGGGCATTGACACCTTC.

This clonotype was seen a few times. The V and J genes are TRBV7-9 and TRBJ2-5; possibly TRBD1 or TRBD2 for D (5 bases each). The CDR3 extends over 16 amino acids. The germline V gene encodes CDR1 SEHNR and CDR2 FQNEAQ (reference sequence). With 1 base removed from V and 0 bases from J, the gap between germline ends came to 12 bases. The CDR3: CASSLVGAANQETQYF. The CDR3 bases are TGTGCCAGCAGCTTAGTCGGGGCAGCCAACCAAGAGACCCAGTACTTC.

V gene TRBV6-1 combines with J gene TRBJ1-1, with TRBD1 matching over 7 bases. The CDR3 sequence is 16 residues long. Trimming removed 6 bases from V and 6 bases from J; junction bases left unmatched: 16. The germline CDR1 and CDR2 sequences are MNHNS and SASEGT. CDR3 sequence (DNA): TGTGCCAGCAGAATTAATCACAGGGGTGGCCTCTCTGAAGCTTTCTTT. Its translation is CASRINHRGGLSEAFF.

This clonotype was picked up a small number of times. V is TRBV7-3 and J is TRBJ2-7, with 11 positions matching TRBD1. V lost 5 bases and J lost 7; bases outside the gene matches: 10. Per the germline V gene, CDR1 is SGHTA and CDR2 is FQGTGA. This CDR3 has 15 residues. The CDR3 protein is CASSPGQGALGEQYF. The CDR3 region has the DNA TGTGCCAGCAGCCCAGGACAGGGGGCTTTGGGGGAGCAGTACTTC.

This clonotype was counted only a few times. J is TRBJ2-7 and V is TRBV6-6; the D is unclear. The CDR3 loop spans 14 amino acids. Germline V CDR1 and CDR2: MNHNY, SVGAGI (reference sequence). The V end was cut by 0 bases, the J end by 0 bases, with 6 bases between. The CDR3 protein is CASSYSPSSYEQYF. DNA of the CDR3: TGTGCCAGCAGTTACTCGCCCAGCTCCTACGAGCAGTACTTC.

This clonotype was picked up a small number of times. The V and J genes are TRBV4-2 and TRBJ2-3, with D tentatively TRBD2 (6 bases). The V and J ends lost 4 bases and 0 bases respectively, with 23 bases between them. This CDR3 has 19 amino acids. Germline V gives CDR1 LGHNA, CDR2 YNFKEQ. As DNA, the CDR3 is TGTGCCAGCAGCCGCAAGGGAAGCGGGTCCCGCCTTAGCACAGATACGCAGTATTTT. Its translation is CASSRKGSGSRLSTDTQYF.

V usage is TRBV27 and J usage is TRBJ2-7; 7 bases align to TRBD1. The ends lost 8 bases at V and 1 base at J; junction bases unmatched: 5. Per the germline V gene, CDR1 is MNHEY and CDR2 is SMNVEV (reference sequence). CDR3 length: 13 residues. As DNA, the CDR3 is TGTGCCAGCGCATGGGACAGATCCTACGAGCAGTACTTC. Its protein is CASAWDRSYEQYF.

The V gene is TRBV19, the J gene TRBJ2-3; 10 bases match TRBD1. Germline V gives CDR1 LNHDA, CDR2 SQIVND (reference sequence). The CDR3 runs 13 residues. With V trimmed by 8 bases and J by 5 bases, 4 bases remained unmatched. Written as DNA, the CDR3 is TGTGCCAGTGGGACAGGGGTCGGAGATACGCAGTATTTT. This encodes CASGTGVGDTQYF.

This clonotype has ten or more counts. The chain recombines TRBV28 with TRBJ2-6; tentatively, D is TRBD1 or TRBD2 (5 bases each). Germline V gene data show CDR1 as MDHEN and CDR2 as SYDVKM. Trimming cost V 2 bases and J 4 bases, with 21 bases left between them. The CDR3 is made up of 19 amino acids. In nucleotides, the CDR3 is TGTGCCAGCAGTTTACCCCAGGGAGCGAGTCTTCGGGGGGCCAACGTCCTGACTTTC. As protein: CASSLPQGASLRGANVLTF.

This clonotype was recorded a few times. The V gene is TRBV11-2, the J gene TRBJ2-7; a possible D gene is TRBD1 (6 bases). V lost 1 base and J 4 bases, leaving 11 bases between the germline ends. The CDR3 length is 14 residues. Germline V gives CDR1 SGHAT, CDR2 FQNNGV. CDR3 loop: CASSLGQGKYEQYF. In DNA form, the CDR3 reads TGTGCCAGCAGCTTAGGGCAGGGGAAGTACGAGCAGTACTTC.

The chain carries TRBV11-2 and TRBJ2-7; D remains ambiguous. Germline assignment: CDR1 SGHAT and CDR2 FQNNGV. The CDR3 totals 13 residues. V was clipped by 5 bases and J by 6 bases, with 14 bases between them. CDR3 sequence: CASSRSSRTEQYF. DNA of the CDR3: TGTGCCAGCAGCCGGAGTTCTAGGACCGAGCAGTACTTC.

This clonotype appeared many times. The DNA of the CDR3 is TGTGCCAGCAGCGGGACTAGTGGCACAGATACGCAGTATTTT. Translating it yields CASSGTSGTDTQYF. V is TRBV7-9 and J is TRBJ2-3; 8 nucleotides line up with TRBD2. This CDR3 has 14 amino acids. The trim removed 5 bases at V and 1 base at J, leaving 2 bases unmatched. Per the germline V gene, CDR1 is SEHNR and CDR2 is FQNEAQ (reference sequence).

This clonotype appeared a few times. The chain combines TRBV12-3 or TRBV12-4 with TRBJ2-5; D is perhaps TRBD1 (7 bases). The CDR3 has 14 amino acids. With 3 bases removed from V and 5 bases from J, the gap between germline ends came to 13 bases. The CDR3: CASSLEGTEETQYF. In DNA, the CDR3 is TGTGCCAGCAGTTTGGAGGGGACAGAGGAGACCCAGTACTTC.

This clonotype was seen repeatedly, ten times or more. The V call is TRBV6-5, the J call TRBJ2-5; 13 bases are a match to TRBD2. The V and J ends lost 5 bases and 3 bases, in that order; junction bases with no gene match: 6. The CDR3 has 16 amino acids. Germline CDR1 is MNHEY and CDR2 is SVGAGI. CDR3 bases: TGTGCCAGCAGTCCGACTAGCGGGGGGAAAAAAGAGACCCAGTACTTC. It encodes CASSPTSGGKKETQYF.

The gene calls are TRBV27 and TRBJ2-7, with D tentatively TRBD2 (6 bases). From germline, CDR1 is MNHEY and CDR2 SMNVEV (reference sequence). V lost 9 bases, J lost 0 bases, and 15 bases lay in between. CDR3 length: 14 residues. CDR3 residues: CASRGTPDSYEQYF. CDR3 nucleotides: TGTGCCAGTAGAGGGACTCCTGACTCCTACGAGCAGTACTTC.

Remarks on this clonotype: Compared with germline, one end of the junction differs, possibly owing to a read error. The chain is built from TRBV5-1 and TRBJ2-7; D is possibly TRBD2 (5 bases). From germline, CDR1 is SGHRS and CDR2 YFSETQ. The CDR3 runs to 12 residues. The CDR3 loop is CAGSLGAVEQYF. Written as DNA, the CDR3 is TGCGCCGGCAGCCTGGGAGCGGTCGAGCAGTACTTC.

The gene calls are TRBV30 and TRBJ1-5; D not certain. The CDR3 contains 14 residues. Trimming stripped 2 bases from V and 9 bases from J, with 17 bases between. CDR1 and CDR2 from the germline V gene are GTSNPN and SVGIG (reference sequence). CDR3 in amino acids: CAWSHFSSEGPQHF. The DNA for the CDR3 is TGTGCCTGGAGTCACTTTTCCTCGGAAGGGCCCCAGCATTTT.

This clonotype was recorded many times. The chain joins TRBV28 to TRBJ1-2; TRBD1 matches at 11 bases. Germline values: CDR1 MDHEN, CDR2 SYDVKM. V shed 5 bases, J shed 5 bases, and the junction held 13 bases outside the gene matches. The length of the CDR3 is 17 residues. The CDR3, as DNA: TGTGCCAGCAGTACCGGACAGGGGGCAGTTCACCCATATGGCTACACCTTC. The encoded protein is CASSTGQGAVHPYGYTF.

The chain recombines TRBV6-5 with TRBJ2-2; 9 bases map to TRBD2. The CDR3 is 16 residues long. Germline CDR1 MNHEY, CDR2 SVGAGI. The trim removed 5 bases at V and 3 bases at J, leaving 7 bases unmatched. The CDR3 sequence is CASSTRLAVYTGELFF. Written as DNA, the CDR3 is TGTGCCAGCAGTACAAGACTAGCGGTCTACACCGGGGAGCTGTTTTTT.

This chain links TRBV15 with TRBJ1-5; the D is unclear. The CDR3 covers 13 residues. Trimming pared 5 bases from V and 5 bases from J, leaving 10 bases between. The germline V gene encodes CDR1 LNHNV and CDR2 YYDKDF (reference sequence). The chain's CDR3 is CATSLTRDQPQHF. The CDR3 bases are TGTGCCACCAGCCTCACTAGGGATCAGCCCCAGCATTTT.

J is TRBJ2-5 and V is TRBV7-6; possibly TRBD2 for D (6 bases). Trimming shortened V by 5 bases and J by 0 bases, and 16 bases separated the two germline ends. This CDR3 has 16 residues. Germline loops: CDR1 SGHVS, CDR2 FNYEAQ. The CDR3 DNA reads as TGTGCCAGCAGCCCTACTAGCTCCTCGTACCAAGAGACCCAGTACTTC. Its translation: CASSPTSSSYQETQYF. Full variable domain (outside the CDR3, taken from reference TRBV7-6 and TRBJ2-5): GAGVSQSPRYKVTKRGQDVALRCDPISGHVSLYWYRQALGQGPEFLTYFNYEAQQDKSGLPNDRFSAERPEGSISTLTIQRTEQRDSAMYRCASSPTSSSYQETQYFGPGTRLLVL.

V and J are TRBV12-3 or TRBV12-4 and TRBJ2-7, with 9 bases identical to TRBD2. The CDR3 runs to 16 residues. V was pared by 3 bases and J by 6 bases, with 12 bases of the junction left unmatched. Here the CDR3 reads CASSLGIAGVVGEQYF. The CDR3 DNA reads TGTGCCAGCAGTTTGGGGATAGCGGGGGTGGTTGGCGAGCAGTACTTC.